This T cell receptor beta chain was obtained from a study of T cells in Graves' hyperthyroidism and ophthalmopathy. This clonotype occurred a few times. CDR1 and CDR2 from the germline V gene are MRHNA and SNTAGT. The V and J ends lost 0 bases and 7 bases, in that order; junction bases with no gene match: 11. CDR3 size: 17 residues. RNA transcripts served as the template for amplifying TCR beta CDR3 regions. A first-round RT-PCR of the TCR CDR3 used the HTBI primer set. TCRdb ran MiXCR on the multiplex PCR reads and lists one entry per CDR3 protein. The data hold 250,000 to 350,000 distinct CDR3 sequences, with 22% observed a single time.

The receptor's source is a man aged 25-45 years with Graves' ophthalmopathy. The J gene is TRBJ1-5, the V gene TRBV6-4, with 8 bases matching TRBD1. Sequenced sample: blood. The CDR3: CASSDSHQTGTGQPQHF. DNA of the CDR3: TGTGCCAGCAGTGACTCCCATCAAACCGGGACAGGACAGCCCCAGCATTTT.